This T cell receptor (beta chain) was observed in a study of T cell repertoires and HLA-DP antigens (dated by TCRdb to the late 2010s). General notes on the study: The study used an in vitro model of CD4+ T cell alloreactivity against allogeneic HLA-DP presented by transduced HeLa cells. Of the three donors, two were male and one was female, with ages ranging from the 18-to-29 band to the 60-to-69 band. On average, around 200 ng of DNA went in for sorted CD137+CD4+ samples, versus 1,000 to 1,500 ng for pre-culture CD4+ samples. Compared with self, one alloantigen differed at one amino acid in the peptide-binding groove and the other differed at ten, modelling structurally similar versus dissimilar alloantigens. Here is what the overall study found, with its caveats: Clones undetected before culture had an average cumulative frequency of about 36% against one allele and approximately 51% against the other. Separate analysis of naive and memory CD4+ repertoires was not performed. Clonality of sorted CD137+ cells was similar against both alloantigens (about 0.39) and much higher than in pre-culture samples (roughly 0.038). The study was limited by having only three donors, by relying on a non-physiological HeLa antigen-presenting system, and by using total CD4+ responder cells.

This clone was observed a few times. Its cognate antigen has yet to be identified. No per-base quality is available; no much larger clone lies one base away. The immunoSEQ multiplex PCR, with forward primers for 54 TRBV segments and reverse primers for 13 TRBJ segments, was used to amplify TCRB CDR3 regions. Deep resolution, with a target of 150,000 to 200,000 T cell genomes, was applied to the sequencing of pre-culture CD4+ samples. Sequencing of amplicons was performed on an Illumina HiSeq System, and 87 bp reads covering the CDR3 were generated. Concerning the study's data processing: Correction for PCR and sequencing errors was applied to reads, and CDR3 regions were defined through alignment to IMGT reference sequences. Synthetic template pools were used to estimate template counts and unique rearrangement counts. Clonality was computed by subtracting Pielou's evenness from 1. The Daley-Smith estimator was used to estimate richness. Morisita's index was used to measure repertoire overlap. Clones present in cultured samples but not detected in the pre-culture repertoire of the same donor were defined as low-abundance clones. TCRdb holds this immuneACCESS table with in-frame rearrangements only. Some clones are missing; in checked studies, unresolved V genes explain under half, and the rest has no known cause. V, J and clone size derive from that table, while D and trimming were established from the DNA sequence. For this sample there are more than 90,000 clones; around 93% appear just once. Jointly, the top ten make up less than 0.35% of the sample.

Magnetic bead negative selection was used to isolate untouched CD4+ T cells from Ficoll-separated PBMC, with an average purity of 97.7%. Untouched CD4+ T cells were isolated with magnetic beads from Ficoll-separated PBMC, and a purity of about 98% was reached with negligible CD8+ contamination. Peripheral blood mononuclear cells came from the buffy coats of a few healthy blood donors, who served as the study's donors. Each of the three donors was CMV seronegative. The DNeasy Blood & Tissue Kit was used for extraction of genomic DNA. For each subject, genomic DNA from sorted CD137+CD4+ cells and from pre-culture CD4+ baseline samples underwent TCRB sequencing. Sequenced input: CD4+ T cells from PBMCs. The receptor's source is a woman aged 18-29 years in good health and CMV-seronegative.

For the CDR3, the sequence is CASSLGPGTGLLKLFF. The nucleotide sequence is TGTGCCAGCAGCTTAGGGCCTGGGACAGGGCTGCTGAAACTGTTTTTT. The chain was built from TRBV7-9 and TRBJ1-4; the central 9 bases match TRBD1. As encoded in the germline V gene (reference sequence), CDR1 is SEHNR while CDR2 is FQNEAQ. The CDR3 covers 16 residues, taking in both the cysteine and the phenylalanine. Only the CDR3 region is kept as DNA, spanning 48 bases read in frame from base 1. The germline V end is reduced by 1 base and the J end by 11 bases; junction bases left unmatched: 11.